A selection of T cell receptor beta chains follows, all from one sample in a study of post-analysis software for immune sequencing data. MiXCR, run by TCRdb on the PCR reads, gives a single entry per CDR3 protein. Here the sample spans about 760,000 distinct CDR3 sequences, 25% to 30% being singletons. Sequenced input: blood. The receptors shown here come from a girl aged 10 to 17 with multiple sclerosis. Both conserved end residues are part of each CDR3. A D gene is named only where the DNA matches it firmly. Not all rows give a size; the values are once, few, many and, for expanded clones, a class.

>TRBV6-1|.|TRBJ2-7|.
TGTGCCAGCAGTGAATTCGGTCAGATTGCCTACGAGCAGTACTTC
CASSEFGQIAYEQYF
>TRBV28|many|TRBJ2-5|.
TGTGCCAGCAGTGGGACCCGGGAGACCCAGTACTTC
CASSGTRETQYF
>TRBV20-1|few|TRBJ2-5|.
TGCAGTGCTACCCCGTTCCAAGAGACCCAGTACTTC
CSATPFQETQYF
>TRBV7-2|.|TRBJ2-2|TRBD1
TGTGCCAGCAGCTTACGGCAGGGGGTCACCGGGGAGCTGTTTTTT
CASSLRQGVTGELFF
>TRBV4-3|few|TRBJ1-2|.
TGCGCCAGCAGCCAAGATCAGAGGCAGGGCCGTGGCTACACCTTC
CASSQDQRQGRGYTF
>TRBV5-1|few|TRBJ1-2|.
TGCGCCAGCAGCTTGTTTGAACAGGGTAGTTGGATGAACTATGGCTACACCTTC
CASSLFEQGSWMNYGYTF
>TRBV5-1|.|TRBJ2-7|TRBD2
TGCGCCAGCAGCTTGGCCCCGGGGGGGTCCTACGAGCAGTACTTC
CASSLAPGGSYEQYF
>TRBV11-2|.|TRBJ1-1|TRBD1
TGTGCCAGCAGTTTCAGGGGGTACACTGAAGCTTTCTTT
CASSFRGYTEAFF
>TRBV7-9|.|TRBJ1-1|.
TGTGCCAGCAGCTTATCTTCGGTACGGAACGGAGAAGCTTTCTTT
CASSLSSVRNGEAFF
>TRBV20-1|few|TRBJ1-4|.
TGCAGTGCCCCAGCTTGGGGGGGTCATAATGAAAAACTGTTTTTT
CSAPAWGGHNEKLFF
>TRBV20-1|.|TRBJ2-5|TRBD2
TGCAGTGCTGAAGTACTAGCGAATCTCCCCCGGGAGACCCAGTACTTC
CSAEVLANLPRETQYF
>TRBV6-6|few|TRBJ2-5|.
TGTGCCAGCAGTCACCGAGGGATCGAGACCCAGTACTTC
CASSHRGIETQYF
>TRBV27|.|TRBJ1-5|TRBD1
TGTGCCAGCAGTTCTCGGACAGGGGGCTATCAGCCCCAGCATTTT
CASSSRTGGYQPQHF
>TRBV10-2|.|TRBJ2-1|.
TGCGCCAGCAGTGAGGTAGCTAGCAATATTAAAGATGAGCAGTTCTTC
CASSEVASNIKDEQFF
>TRBV5-1|few|TRBJ2-7|TRBD1
TGCGCCAGCAGCTTGGCACAGGGGATGGCCTACGAGCAGTACTTC
CASSLAQGMAYEQYF
>TRBV12-3/TRBV12-4|.|TRBJ2-3|TRBD1
TGTGCCAGCACCCAGGGGGCCTCCACAGATACGCAGTATTTT
CASTQGASTDTQYF
>TRBV20-1|.|TRBJ2-1|.
TGCAGTGTGCACGGAGGGAGCCTAAACAATGAGCAGTTCTTC
CSVHGGSLNNEQFF
>TRBV14|.|TRBJ2-1|TRBD2
TGTGCCAGCAGCCCTTTGACTAGCGGGAGGGCCCACTACAATGAGCAGTTCTTC
CASSPLTSGRAHYNEQFF